Here is one TCR beta chain with its context. This sample stems from a study of blood T cell repertoires in COVID-19. Study in general: Sources were T cells, B-cell-depleted T cells, or PBMCs; the material itself was cDNA or gDNA.

Participants were aged about 18 to 89 years from around 24 US areas. Contact with a PCR-confirmed or clinician-diagnosed COVID-19 case occurred within 2 weeks of entry. V lost 7 bases to trimming and J lost 0 bases, with 20 bases between them. The CDR3 runs 17 residues. Germline V gene sequence: CDR1 SNHLY, CDR2 FYNNEI. Source study methods: Reference gene primers were amplified, and this amplification served to estimate nucleated cell counts. This table comes from immunoSEQ multiplex PCR, and its TCRdb copy is limited to in-frame clones, with some not included. V, J and clone size are taken as reported in that table, and D and trimming were inferred from the DNA itself. The data contain 260,000 or so clones, approximately 83% of them seen just once; the ten biggest clones take up 3.6%.

The chain couples TRBV2 to TRBJ2-3; maybe TRBD2 (5 bases). The receptor was isolated from a middle-aged woman who had been exposed to COVID-19. The sequencing input was PBMCs or T cells enriched from blood (not recorded which). CDR3 sequence: CASTSVTDSASTDTQYF. In nucleotides, the CDR3 is TGTGCCAGCACTTCGGTCACGGACTCGGCTAGCACAGATACGCAGTATTTT.